This passage covers 11 T cell receptor beta chains from one sample sequenced in a study of T cell repertoires in cytomegalovirus infection. Each CDR3 protein gets one entry after TCRdb re-called the reads with MiXCR. The table lists about 830,000 distinct CDR3 sequences, around a third of them singletons, with around an eighth in the top ten. No antigen has been identified for these receptors. The sequencing here drew on cultured CD8+ T cells from PBMCs, taken from culture after CMV antigen stimulation. The source is a human donor in good health (CMV status not recorded). Some clones in this sample may be carry-over from other donors' samples.

The chain joins TRBV5-5 to TRBJ1-2; 7 nucleotides agree with TRBD1. V lost 1 base and J lost 8; bases outside the gene matches: 8. The CDR3 totals 14 residues. Germline V CDR1 and CDR2: SGHKS, YYEKEE (reference sequence). Written as DNA, the CDR3 is TGTGCCAGCAGCTTGTGGACAGGTACGAACGGCTACACCTTC. This codes for CASSLWTGTNGYTF.

This clonotype was found a few times. The CDR3 sequence: CASSSSPPGANVLTF. The CDR3 nucleotides are TGTGCCAGCAGTTCTAGCCCCCCTGGGGCCAACGTCCTGACTTTC. The chain is built from TRBV12-3 or TRBV12-4 and TRBJ2-6; D possibly corresponds to TRBD2 (5 bases). CDR3 length: 15 residues. V lost 4 bases and J lost 2, with 9 bases in between.

In regard to this clonotype: The junction departs from germline at one end; a sequencing error may be responsible. The V gene is TRBV6-5, the J gene TRBJ1-4; D call uncertain. This CDR3 is 16 amino acids long. Germline loops: CDR1 MNHEY, CDR2 SVGAGI. The CDR3 coding sequence is TGTGCCAGCAGTCCCCTCTATATTGCAACTAATGAAAAACTGCTTTTT. Translation gives CASSPLYIATNEKLLF.

This clonotype was seen only a few times. DNA for the CDR3: TGTGCCAGCAGCTTATCGGCGGGGGGGCCGAGAGATACGCAGTATTTT. The encoded protein is CASSLSAGGPRDTQYF. The V call is TRBV7-9, the J call TRBJ2-3; 9 bases map to TRBD2. Germline values: CDR1 SEHNR, CDR2 FQNEAQ (reference sequence). This CDR3 has 16 residues. V was pared by 2 bases and J by 5 bases, with 8 bases of the junction left unmatched.

This chain joins TRBV28 and TRBJ2-3; 11 bases are shared with TRBD2. The CDR3 consists of 14 residues. Germline trimming cut 6 bases from V and 10 bases from J; bases unmatched to any gene: 9. Germline loops: CDR1 MDHEN, CDR2 SYDVKM. This CDR3 reads CASRISGGAGAQYF. CDR3 DNA sequence: TGTGCCAGCAGGATTAGCGGGGGGGCTGGAGCGCAGTATTTT.

The table lists this clonotype with many counts. The J gene is TRBJ2-5, the V gene TRBV27; D is unresolved. This CDR3 has 11 residues. V was shortened by 6 bases and J by 7 bases, with 9 bases between the two germline ends. Germline V CDR1 and CDR2: MNHEY, SMNVEV (reference sequence). CDR3 nucleotides: TGTGCCAGCAGCTTGCGCGGGACCCAGTACTTC. This gives the protein CASSLRGTQYF.

The chain employs TRBV10-2 and TRBJ1-5; D call uncertain. Germline values: CDR1 WSHSY, CDR2 SAAADI. The V and J ends lost 2 bases and 6 bases respectively, with 17 bases between them. The CDR3 loop spans 16 amino acids. CDR3 in DNA: TGCGCCAGCAGTGAGCGGGAGCTAGTAAAAGGTCAGCCCCAGCATTTT. Amino acids: CASSERELVKGQPQHF.

The rearrangement joins TRBV10-3 to TRBJ2-7; D is unresolved. The CDR3 sequence is 12 residues long. Germline lookup yields CDR1 ENHRY and CDR2 SYGVKD. V was clipped by 10 bases and J by 0 bases, with 10 bases between them. The CDR3 DNA sequence: TGTGCCAGTGGACCGAGCTCCTACGAGCAGTACGTC. Translated: CASGPSSYEQYV.

This clonotype was observed a handful of times. The chain joins TRBV27 to TRBJ1-6; D not certain. The germline V gene has CDR1 MNHEY and CDR2 SMNVEV (reference sequence). The CDR3 has 15 residues. Trimming stripped 6 bases from V and 2 bases from J, with 11 bases between. The CDR3 region is CASSLVAAYNSPLHF. The CDR3, as DNA: TGTGCCAGCAGCTTGGTAGCAGCCTATAATTCACCCCTCCACTTT.

This clonotype was found many times. V gene TRBV6-6 combines with J gene TRBJ1-1; D uncertain. Germline assignment: CDR1 MNHNY and CDR2 SVGAGI (reference sequence). This CDR3 comprises 15 residues. Between the trimmed V and J ends, which lost 0 bases and 1 base, there was a span of 9 bases. The CDR3 DNA follows: TGTGCCAGCAGTTACTCGATCGCAGGGAACACTGAAGCTTTCTTT. Protein: CASSYSIAGNTEAFF.

The CDR3 DNA reads as TGTGCCATCAGTGATGTCTGGGGTAGCACAGATACGCAGTATTTT. Translation: CAISDVWGSTDTQYF. J is TRBJ2-3 and V is TRBV10-3; D not resolved. V shed 3 bases and J shed 0 bases, with 10 bases lying between them. Germline-derived CDR1 and CDR2 are ENHRY and SYGVKD. This CDR3 comprises 15 residues.